Listed below are T cell receptor beta chains from one sample, sequenced in a study of identical twins. TCRdb processed the 5' RACE reads anew with MiXCR; each CDR3 protein has one entry. The repertoire holds more than 650,000 distinct CDR3 sequences, with 6% to 6.5% as singletons. The sample consisted of naive T cells sorted from blood. The receptors shown here come from a man aged 18 to 35 in good health. Each CDR3 is given with its conserved first and last residue. D genes are given only for firm matches. Clone size is stated in some rows and not others, as once, few, many or a class when expanded.

V	D	size	J	DNA	CDR3
TRBV27	TRBD2	many	TRBJ2-5	TGTGCCAGCAGTCCAGCCCCTAGCGGGAGTAGAGAGACCCAGTACTTC	CASSPAPSGSRETQYF
TRBV12-3/TRBV12-4	TRBD2	many	TRBJ2-5	TGTGCCAGCAGTCCGCAGGCCGCGGGAGGGCTAGAGACCCAGTACTTC	CASSPQAAGGLETQYF
TRBV4-3	TRBD1	.	TRBJ2-2	TGCGCCAGCAGCCAAGATAGGGGGACAGTAACCGGGGAGCTGTTTTTT	CASSQDRGTVTGELFF
TRBV20-1	TRBD1	many	TRBJ2-7	TGCAGTGAAACGACAGGGAGCTCCTACGAGCAGTACTTC	CSETTGSSYEQYF
TRBV12-3/TRBV12-4	TRBD2	many	TRBJ2-1	TGTGCCAGCAGCGGACTAGCTTGGCAGTTCTTC	CASSGLAWQFF
TRBV30	.	once	TRBJ2-1	TGTGCCTGGGCGGACAGCTCCTACAATGGGCAGTTCTTC	CAWADSSYNGQFF
TRBV20-1	.	few	TRBJ2-5	TGCAGTGCGAGAAGTAAAGAGACCCAGTACTTC	CSARSKETQYF
TRBV20-1	TRBD1	many	TRBJ1-1	TGCAGTGCGTGTGAAGGACAGGCTAGGTACAATGAAGCTTTCTTT	CSACEGQARYNEAFF
TRBV10-3	.	many	TRBJ2-1	TGTGCCACCATTGGGCAACGGTTTTTTAATGAGCAGTTCTTC	CATIGQRFFNEQFF
TRBV12-3/TRBV12-4	.	few	TRBJ2-5	TGTGCCAGCAGTCGACCCAGCAACCGGACCCAGTACTTC	CASSRPSNRTQYF
TRBV10-3	.	many	TRBJ2-1	TGTGCCATAAGGGGGGGACTATACAATGAGCAGTTCTTC	CAIRGGLYNEQFF
TRBV12-3/TRBV12-4	TRBD1	many	TRBJ1-1	TGTGCCAGCAGTTGGGGACAGGTGTGGACTGAAGCTTTCTTT	CASSWGQVWTEAFF
TRBV5-1	.	many	TRBJ2-2	TGCGCCAGCAGCCCCGTGGCCACCGGGGAGCTGTTTTTT	CASSPVATGELFF
TRBV11-2	.	.	TRBJ1-2	TGTGCCAGCAGCTTCCGGCAGGGATATGGCTACACCTTC	CASSFRQGYGYTF
TRBV5-1	.	many	TRBJ2-7	TGCGCCAGCAGCTTCGAGGACGGAGCCTACGAGCAGTACTTC	CASSFEDGAYEQYF
TRBV12-3/TRBV12-4	TRBD2	many	TRBJ2-3	TGTGCCAGCAGCCGACTAGCGGTCACAGATACGCAGTATTTT	CASSRLAVTDTQYF
TRBV30	.	few	TRBJ2-5	TGTGCCTGGAGTGTACGAAGGCGGAGGGAAGAGACCCAGTACTTC	CAWSVRRRREETQYF
TRBV5-1	.	many	TRBJ2-7	TGCGCCAGCAGCTTAAGTGACACGGTCATCTCCGAGCAGTACTTC	CASSLSDTVISEQYF
TRBV5-5	.	many	TRBJ1-3	TGTGCCAGCAGCTCGACAGTTCTCTCCGGAAACACCATATATTTT	CASSSTVLSGNTIYF
TRBV20-1	.	many	TRBJ2-3	TGCAGTGCTATGGACCGGGACGGAAGCACAGATACGCAGTATTTT	CSAMDRDGSTDTQYF
TRBV12-3/TRBV12-4	TRBD2	many	TRBJ2-1	TGTGCCAGCAGTTTAAAGGGCGGGAGATCCTACAATGAGCAGTTCTTC	CASSLKGGRSYNEQFF
TRBV6-1	.	few	TRBJ2-1	TGTGCCAGCACTTCGCTGGGGGAGCAGTTCTTC	CASTSLGEQFF
TRBV11-2	.	few	TRBJ2-1	TGTGCCAGCAGCTTAAAGGGACGGAGGGCCATGATTAATGAGCAGTTCTTC	CASSLKGRRAMINEQFF
TRBV15	.	few	TRBJ2-3	TGTGCCACCAGCAGAACCAAATTGACCAGGAGTAGCACAGATACGCAGTATTTT	CATSRTKLTRSSTDTQYF
TRBV29-1	.	many	TRBJ2-3	TGCAGCGTTTTTCCCGCTTACATCTCGGATACGCAGTATTTT	CSVFPAYISDTQYF
TRBV6-1	.	.	TRBJ2-1	TGTGCCAGCAGTGAAGAGGGTTATGAGCAGTTCTTC	CASSEEGYEQFF
TRBV20-1	TRBD1	.	TRBJ2-7	TGCAGTGCTATCCGGGACAGGGGAACCTACGAGCAGTACTTC	CSAIRDRGTYEQYF
TRBV6-2/TRBV6-3	TRBD2	many	TRBJ2-1	TGTGCCAGCACCCCGGGACTAGCGGGAGTCCTCGAGTTCTTC	CASTPGLAGVLEFF
TRBV6-1	.	many	TRBJ2-3	TGTGCCAGCAGCCGGGTAATCGGCGGCCGCACAGATACGCAGTATTTT	CASSRVIGGRTDTQYF
TRBV7-6	.	.	TRBJ2-1	TGTGCCAGCAGCTTGGAACAGGGTAGTTCTGAGCAGTTCTTC	CASSLEQGSSEQFF
TRBV20-1	.	many	TRBJ2-7	TGCAGTGCTAGAGATTCGAGCAGGGGAACCTACGAGCAGTACTTC	CSARDSSRGTYEQYF
TRBV9	.	many	TRBJ2-1	TGTGCCAGCAGCGTCTCGACCGCTAACAATGAGCAGTTCTTC	CASSVSTANNEQFF
TRBV7-8	TRBD2	.	TRBJ2-5	TGTGCCAGCAGCCCCAGGCTGGGACTAGCGTACTTC	CASSPRLGLAYF
TRBV2	.	many	TRBJ2-2	TGTGCCAGCAGTGAAGGGTCGACCACCGGGGAGCTGTTTTTT	CASSEGSTTGELFF
TRBV5-6	.	few	TRBJ2-1	TGTGCCAGCAGCTTGGAAGGGATGACAGCGGACTACCTCACGCCCGAGCAGTTCTTC	CASSLEGMTADYLTPEQFF
TRBV6-6	.	few	TRBJ1-1	TGTGCCAGCAGTTACTCGACAACCACTGAAGCTTTCTTT	CASSYSTTTEAFF
TRBV9	.	many	TRBJ1-6	TGTGCCAGCAGCGCCGGGACGGTCTCCTATAATTCACCCCTCCACTTT	CASSAGTVSYNSPLHF
TRBV20-1	TRBD1	few	TRBJ1-2	TGCAGTGCTACCGGGACAGGGGGATTTGAGAATGGCTACACCTTC	CSATGTGGFENGYTF
TRBV7-9	.	many	TRBJ1-1	TGTGCCAGCAGCTTAGACAGGGCATCTGAAGCTTTCTTT	CASSLDRASEAFF
TRBV20-1	.	few	TRBJ2-5	TGCAGTGCTAGAGCACGGAGTGAGACCCAGTACTTC	CSARARSETQYF
TRBV3-1	.	.	TRBJ1-1	TGTGCCAGCAGCCCAGCCCCATTTAGTGAAGCTTTCTTT	CASSPAPFSEAFF
TRBV6-5	.	many	TRBJ2-2	TGTGCCAGCAGTTACGTGGGAACCGGGGAGCTGTTTTTT	CASSYVGTGELFF
TRBV9	.	many	TRBJ1-5	TGTGCCAGCAGCGTAGGTGCCGGAAACAATCAGCCCCAGCATTTT	CASSVGAGNNQPQHF
TRBV28	.	many	TRBJ1-5	TGTGCCAGCAATTTCCGGCCTCAGCCCCAGCATTTT	CASNFRPQPQHF
TRBV12-3/TRBV12-4	.	.	TRBJ2-2	TGTGCCAGCAGATCCACCCCCCTACTAGTTCTGTCCGGGGAGCTGTTTTTT	CASRSTPLLVLSGELFF
TRBV20-1	TRBD2	few	TRBJ2-3	TGCAGTGCTAGTAACGGGGGGCGGGAGGCGGCAGATACGCAGTATTTT	CSASNGGREAADTQYF
TRBV9	.	few	TRBJ2-1	TGTGCCAGCAGCGTCACGGAAGTCCATGAGCAGTTCTTC	CASSVTEVHEQFF
TRBV4-3	.	few	TRBJ1-6	TGCGCCAGCAGCCAAGATGCGAGGACGGATTCACCCCTCCACTTT	CASSQDARTDSPLHF
TRBV6-1	TRBD2	many	TRBJ2-2	TGTGCCAGCACCCCCTCGGGGGGGACCGGGGAGCTGTTTTTT	CASTPSGGTGELFF
TRBV14	.	.	TRBJ2-1	TGTGCCAGCAGATTGGCGGGCAACAATGAGCAGTTCTTC	CASRLAGNNEQFF
TRBV7-2	TRBD2	many	TRBJ2-3	TGTGCCAGCAGCCAAGTGTCCGGGACTAGCGGCACAGATACGCAGTATTTT	CASSQVSGTSGTDTQYF
TRBV24-1	TRBD1	many	TRBJ2-1	TGTGCCACCAGTGATACAGGGGGAGGCCCTTCGAATGAGCAGTTCTTC	CATSDTGGGPSNEQFF
TRBV4-3	TRBD2	.	TRBJ2-1	TGCGCCAGCAGCCAAAGGAGCTCGGCTAACGGGAGGGGTAATGAGCAGTTCTTC	CASSQRSSANGRGNEQFF